The sequence of this T cell receptor (beta chain) was determined in a study of shared clonotypes between healthy human individuals. Only in-frame clones appear in the TCRdb table, and some are missing; sequencing was by immunoSEQ multiplex PCR. Altogether some 1,600,000 clones are present, 95% to 99% being singletons, with the ten largest covering approximately 0.44%. This CDR3 is built from 16 residues. CDR1 and CDR2 from the germline V gene are SGHTA and FQGTGA. Trimming took 1 base from V and 6 from J, leaving 17 bases between them. This chain links TRBV7-3 with TRBJ2-3; weak D call: TRBD1 (5 bases). This TCR came from a man aged 30-40 years in good health. The sequenced sample was naive CD4+ T cells sorted from blood. Subset: CD45RA+ positively selected. The CDR3 region has the DNA TGTGCCAGCAGCTTAAATACGGCAGGGTACGGGGATACGCAGTATTTT. It codes for CASSLNTAGYGDTQYF.